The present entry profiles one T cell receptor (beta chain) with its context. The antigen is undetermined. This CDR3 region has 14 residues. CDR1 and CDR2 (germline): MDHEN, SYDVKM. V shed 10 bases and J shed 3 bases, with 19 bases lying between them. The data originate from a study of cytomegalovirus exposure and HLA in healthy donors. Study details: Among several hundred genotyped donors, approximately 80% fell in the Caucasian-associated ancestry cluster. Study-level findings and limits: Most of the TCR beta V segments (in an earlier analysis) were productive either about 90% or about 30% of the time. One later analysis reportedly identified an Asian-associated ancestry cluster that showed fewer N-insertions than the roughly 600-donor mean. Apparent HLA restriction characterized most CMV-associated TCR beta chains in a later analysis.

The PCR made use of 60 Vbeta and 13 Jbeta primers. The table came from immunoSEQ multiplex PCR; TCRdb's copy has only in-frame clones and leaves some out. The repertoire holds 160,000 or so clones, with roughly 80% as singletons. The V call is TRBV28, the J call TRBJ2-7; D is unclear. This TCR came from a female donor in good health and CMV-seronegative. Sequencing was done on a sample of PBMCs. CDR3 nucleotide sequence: TGTGCCACGGGTGTGGCCTATGCTAACTACGAGCAGTACTTC. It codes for CATGVAYANYEQYF.